Listed here are 27 T cell receptor beta chains from one sample, sequenced in a study of tumor-infiltrating lymphocytes in localized non-small cell lung cancer. Some clones are missing from TCRdb's copy, which holds only in-frame ones; the method was immunoSEQ multiplex PCR. This repertoire shows about 16,000 clones, 70% to 85% found once; its top ten account for 5.5% to 7%. The sequenced sample consisted of lung tumor tissue. Source of these receptors: a human donor with non-small cell lung cancer.

The sample holds one count of this clone. This chain joins TRBV7-2 and TRBJ2-7, with D possibly being TRBD1 (6 bases). CDR3 length equals 15 residues. V gave up 5 bases and J gave up 2 bases, with 16 bases separating them. The V gene's germline CDR1 is SGHTA and CDR2 FQGNSA. The CDR3 is CASSNQGQGAYEQYF. CDR3 bases: TGTGCCAGCAGCAACCAGGGGCAGGGCGCCTACGAGCAGTACTTC.

The V gene is TRBV2, the J gene TRBJ2-3; D is uncertain. This CDR3 contains 13 residues. Looked up from germline, CDR1 is SNHLY and CDR2 is FYNNEI. The germline V and J ends were trimmed by 5 bases and 2 bases, with 8 bases remaining between them. The CDR3: CASSPFATDTQYF. In DNA form, the CDR3 reads TGTGCCAGCAGTCCGTTTGCCACAGATACGCAGTATTTT.

This clone has a single count. The chain employs TRBV6-5 and TRBJ2-5, with 10 bases that match TRBD2. Trimming at V came to 5 bases and at J to 6 bases, leaving 6 bases not matched to a gene. This CDR3 spans 14 amino acids. The germline V gene encodes CDR1 MNHEY and CDR2 SVGAGI. The CDR3 nucleotides read TGTGCCAGCAGTCTAGGTAGCGGGAGGCAGACCCAGTACTTC. It codes for CASSLGSGRQTQYF.

This chain uses TRBV7-2 with TRBJ1-5, with a weak D call TRBD1 (5 bases). The CDR3 has 16 amino acids. V dropped 5 bases and J dropped 3 bases, with 17 bases sitting between them. Germline-derived CDR1 and CDR2 are SGHTA and FQGNSA. CDR3 sequence (DNA): TGTGCCAGCAGCCCAAATGGGGGTAGGGTCAATCAGCCCCAGCATTTT. Its protein is CASSPNGGRVNQPQHF.

The chain links TRBV7-2 to TRBJ2-6, with D unclear. V lost 5 bases and J lost 1, with 9 bases in between. CDR3 length equals 15 residues. The germline CDR1 and CDR2 sequences are SGHTA and FQGNSA. In DNA, the CDR3 is TGTGCCAGCAGCCTCTTGATGTCTGGGGCCAACGTCCTGACTTTC. Residues: CASSLLMSGANVLTF.

This chain connects TRBV4-1 to TRBJ2-1, with D tentatively TRBD1 or TRBD2 (5 bases each). The germline V and J ends were trimmed by 5 bases and 8 bases, with 16 bases remaining between them. Germline V gene lookup returns CDR1 MGHRA and CDR2 YSYEKL. CDR3 length: 14 amino acids. The CDR3 DNA follows: TGCGCCAGCAGCTTAACCGAGGGGATGGATGAGCAGTTCTTC. It is translated as CASSLTEGMDEQFF.

There are a few counts of this clone. The chain recombines TRBV14 with TRBJ2-1, with 8 bases fitting TRBD1. The V gene end was trimmed by 1 base and the J gene end by 11 bases; junction bases not matched to a gene: 7. The germline gives CDR1 SGHDN, CDR2 FVKESK. This CDR3 comprises 14 residues. CDR3 amino acids: CASSQVGTGFKQFF. In DNA form, the CDR3 reads TGTGCCAGCAGCCAAGTTGGGACAGGCTTTAAGCAGTTCTTC.

The chain has TRBV14 and TRBJ2-3; the match to TRBD1 covers 10 bases. CDR3 size: 14 residues. Germline CDR1 SGHDN, CDR2 FVKESK. Trimming took 4 bases from V and 3 from J; bases not matched to a gene: 1. CDR3 residues: CASSRDRGTDTQYF. Here the CDR3 DNA reads TGTGCCAGCAGCCGGGACAGGGGAACAGATACGCAGTATTTT.

V is TRBV7-2 and J is TRBJ2-1; D may be TRBD1 (5 bases). Trimming left V 0 bases short and J 1 base short, with 10 bases between. This CDR3 comprises 16 residues. Germline CDR1 reads SGHTA; CDR2 reads FQGNSA. The CDR3 reads CASSLASGISYNEQFF. The CDR3 coding sequence is TGTGCCAGCAGCTTAGCCTCAGGGATTTCCTACAATGAGCAGTTCTTC.

The genes are TRBV5-5 and TRBJ1-1; tentatively, D is TRBD1 (5 bases). The germline V and J ends were trimmed by 4 bases and 3 bases, with 13 bases remaining between them. CDR1 and CDR2 from the germline V gene are SGHKS and YYEKEE (reference sequence). The CDR3 has 14 amino acids. CDR3 in DNA: TGTGCCAGCAGCCGGGGACTCATGGACACTGAAGCTTTCTTT. This encodes CASSRGLMDTEAFF.

The chain carries TRBV30 and TRBJ1-1; 8 nucleotides align to TRBD1. The CDR3 loop spans 14 amino acids. Germline trimming cut 3 bases from V and 4 bases from J; bases unmatched to any gene: 7. CDR1 GTSNPN and CDR2 SVGIG come from the germline V gene (reference sequence). The CDR3 spells CAWRNRGKFTEAFF. As DNA, the CDR3 is TGTGCCTGGAGAAACAGGGGGAAGTTCACTGAAGCTTTCTTT.

The table lists this clone with a few counts. The J gene is TRBJ2-7, the V gene TRBV30; TRBD2 matches 13 bases. Unmatched junction bases numbered 11, after V lost 2 bases and J lost 4 bases. The CDR3 is made up of 17 amino acids. In germline, CDR1 is GTSNPN, CDR2 SVGIG (reference sequence). CDR3 DNA: TGTGCCTGGAGTCAGGAAGCCGGGACTAGCGGGACTTACGAGCAGTACTTC. It yields the protein CAWSQEAGTSGTYEQYF.

The chain has TRBV2 and TRBJ2-3; D is uncertain. The germline gives CDR1 SNHLY, CDR2 FYNNEI. The CDR3 contains 13 residues. Trimming cost V 7 bases and J 8 bases, with 16 bases left between them. The CDR3 sequence: CASIVNMEVTQYF. The DNA for the CDR3 is TGTGCCAGCATCGTTAATATGGAAGTTACGCAGTATTTT.

V is TRBV6-6 and J is TRBJ2-3; D might be TRBD2 (5 bases). Trimming removed 6 bases from V and 4 bases from J, with 11 bases in between. The CDR3 has 13 amino acids. CDR1 MNHNY and CDR2 SVGAGI come from the germline V gene (reference sequence). The CDR3 DNA follows: TGTGCCAGCAGCCCTAGGGAGTCAGATACGCAGTATTTT. Residues: CASSPRESDTQYF.

The chain employs TRBV12-5 and TRBJ2-3; D is unclear. Germline lookup yields CDR1 LGHNT and CDR2 FRNRAP. V lost 6 bases and J 4 bases, leaving 17 bases between the germline ends. This CDR3 region has 15 residues. In DNA form, the CDR3 reads TGTGCTAGTGGGTCGATCCGGACGGGCGCAGATACGCAGTATTTT. Translation: CASGSIRTGADTQYF.

This chain's CDR3 is CASNPPGQDYEQYF. In DNA, the CDR3 is TGTGCCAGCAACCCCCCGGGACAGGATTACGAGCAGTACTTC. The chain combines TRBV6-6 with TRBJ2-7; 8 nucleotides line up with TRBD1. Germline-derived CDR1 and CDR2 are MNHNY and SVGAGI (reference sequence). The ends lost 7 bases at V and 4 bases at J; junction bases unmatched: 9. This CDR3 comprises 14 residues.

The chain couples TRBV29-1 to TRBJ2-1; possible D gene TRBD2, 6 bases. V was trimmed by 3 bases and J by 6 bases, leaving 6 bases between them. The CDR3 extends over 11 amino acids. Germline values: CDR1 SQVTM, CDR2 ANQGSEA. The CDR3 DNA follows: TGCAGCGTTGAGGAGGGCAATGAGCAGTTCTTC. This encodes CSVEEGNEQFF.

Concerning this clone itself: Its ends do not fully match the called genes, so a read error is possible. Other DNA sequences of this sample code for an identical CDR3. J is TRBJ2-1 and V is TRBV25-1; D is tentatively TRBD1 or TRBD2 (5 bases each). In germline, CDR1 is MGHDK, CDR2 SYGVNS. This CDR3 spans 11 amino acids. The CDR3 region is CASSGANEQFF. The CDR3 nucleotides are TGTGCCAGCAGCGGGGCCAATGAGCAATTCTTC.

This CDR3 is CASFPGPANTEAFF. CDR3 sequence (DNA): TGTGCCAGTTTTCCCGGACCGGCGAACACTGAAGCTTTCTTT. This chain uses TRBV19 with TRBJ1-1; D is undetermined. Deletions cut 8 bases from V and 1 base from J, with 14 bases between. Germline lookup yields CDR1 LNHDA and CDR2 SQIVND (reference sequence). This CDR3 region has 14 residues.

The chain joins TRBV23-1 to TRBJ2-3; D perhaps matches TRBD1 (5 bases). TRBV23-1 is placed among ORFs of uncertain function. Trimming cost V 8 bases and J 4 bases, with 16 bases left between them. The CDR3 runs 14 residues. The DNA for the CDR3 is TGCGCCAGCCAAAGTCGAGACAGACCAGATACGCAGTATTTT. Translated, it gives CASQSRDRPDTQYF.

As DNA, the CDR3 is TGTGCCTGGACACGGGGGTTAAACTACGAGCAGTACTTC. Encoded protein: CAWTRGLNYEQYF. The chain uses TRBV30 and TRBJ2-7, with a possible D match to TRBD2 (6 bases). CDR3 length: 13 amino acids. V was clipped by 4 bases and J by 3 bases, with 13 bases between them. Germline CDR1 is GTSNPN and CDR2 is SVGIG (reference sequence).

This sequence joins TRBV28 and TRBJ1-2; TRBD1 matches at 7 bases. Germline CDR1 and CDR2: MDHEN and SYDVKM. V was clipped by 2 bases and J by 5 bases; unmatched bases: 8. This CDR3 spans 15 amino acids. CDR3 sequence (DNA): TGTGCCAGCAGTTTAAGCCGGGACAGACGGTATGGCTACACCTTC. Amino acids: CASSLSRDRRYGYTF.

V and J are TRBV5-1 and TRBJ2-7; 9 bases are a match to TRBD1. Germline lookup yields CDR1 SGHRS and CDR2 YFSETQ. Trimming cost V 7 bases and J 9 bases; bases outside gene matches: 8. This CDR3 spans 12 amino acids. The DNA for the CDR3 is TGCGCCAGCGGACCTACAGGGGGCGTGCAGTACTTC. It specifies CASGPTGGVQYF.

The chain combines TRBV7-2 with TRBJ1-5; D gene ambiguous. Trimming pared 2 bases from V and 0 bases from J, leaving 8 bases between. The CDR3 consists of 15 residues. The V gene's germline CDR1 is SGHTA and CDR2 FQGNSA. The CDR3: CASSLQSYSNQPQHF. CDR3 DNA sequence: TGTGCCAGCAGCTTACAAAGCTATAGCAATCAGCCCCAGCATTTT.

The V and J genes are TRBV10-3 and TRBJ2-7; D might be TRBD1 (6 bases). The CDR3 has 16 amino acids. From germline, CDR1 is ENHRY and CDR2 SYGVKD. Trimming removed 1 base from V and 2 bases from J, with 15 bases in between. The CDR3 spells CAISELTGLQTYEQYF. CDR3 sequence (DNA): TGTGCCATCAGTGAGTTGACAGGTCTGCAGACCTACGAGCAGTACTTC.

The V gene is TRBV6-1, the J gene TRBJ2-7; 9 nucleotides line up with TRBD1. The CDR3 is 14 amino acids. CDR1 is MNHNS and CDR2 is SASEGT in the germline V gene. Trimming cost V 9 bases and J 1 base; bases outside gene matches: 7. CDR3 nucleotides: TGTGCCAGGGCCGGGACAGGGAAGTCCTACGAGCAGTACTTC. Protein product: CARAGTGKSYEQYF.

V is TRBV19 and J is TRBJ1-2; D is unclear. The germline V and J ends were trimmed by 1 base and 6 bases, with 9 bases remaining between them. The CDR3 has 13 amino acids. Germline V gene sequence: CDR1 LNHDA, CDR2 SQIVND (reference sequence). The CDR3, as DNA: TGTGCCAGTAGTATAGCAGACCTGGATGGCTACACCTTC. Its translation is CASSIADLDGYTF.